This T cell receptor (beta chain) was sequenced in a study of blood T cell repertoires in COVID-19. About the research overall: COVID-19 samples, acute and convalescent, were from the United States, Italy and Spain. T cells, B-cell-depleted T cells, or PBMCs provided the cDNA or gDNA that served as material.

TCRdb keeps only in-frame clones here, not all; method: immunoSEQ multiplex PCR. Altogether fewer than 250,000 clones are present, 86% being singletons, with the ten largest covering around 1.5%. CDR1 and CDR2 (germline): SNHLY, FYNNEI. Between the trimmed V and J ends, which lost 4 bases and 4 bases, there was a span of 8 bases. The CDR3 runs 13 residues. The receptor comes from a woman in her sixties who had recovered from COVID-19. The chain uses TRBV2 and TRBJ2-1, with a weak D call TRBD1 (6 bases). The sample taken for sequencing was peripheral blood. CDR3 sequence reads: CASSGDRYNEQFF. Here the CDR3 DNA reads TGTGCCAGCAGTGGCGACAGGTACAATGAGCAGTTCTTC.